A selection of T cell receptor beta chains follows, all from one sample in a study of cytomegalovirus exposure and HLA in healthy donors. TCRdb's copy holds only in-frame clones and misses some; the assay was immunoSEQ multiplex PCR. This table holds 150,000 or so clones. Sequences were obtained from PBMCs. The receptors were gathered from a man aged 30-40 years in good health and CMV-seronegative. Both conserved end residues are part of each CDR3. The D gene is left open where the match is weak.

TRBD1	TRBV5-4	TRBJ2-2	TGTGCCAGCAGCACGGGACAGGGTTACACCGGGGAGCTGTTTTTT	CASSTGQGYTGELFF
TRBD2	TRBV9	TRBJ2-2	TGTGCCAGCAGCGTAGTTCCGATGCGGGGGACCGGGGAGCTGTTTTTT	CASSVVPMRGTGELFF
.	TRBV15	TRBJ1-2	TGTGCCACCACCTCTGCTAGACAGGCCAACTATGGCTACACCTTC	CATTSARQANYGYTF
TRBD2	TRBV28	TRBJ2-1	TGTGCCAGCAGTTTGGGGACTAGCGACGGAGATGAGCAGTTCTTC	CASSLGTSDGDEQFF
TRBD2	TRBV9	TRBJ2-7	TGTGCCAGCAGCCCAAGGGGGACTAGCGGGATGTACGAGCAGTACTTC	CASSPRGTSGMYEQYF
TRBD2	TRBV14	TRBJ2-3	TGTGCCAGCAGCCAAGCTGTGTTTGGCGGGAGGCGGTATTTT	CASSQAVFGGRRYF
.	TRBV28	TRBJ2-7	TGTGCCAGCAGTTTTCAGGACAACTACGAGCAGTACTTC	CASSFQDNYEQYF
.	TRBV18	TRBJ1-1	TGTGCCAGCTCACAATCGGAGGACACTGAAGCTTTCTTT	CASSQSEDTEAFF
TRBD1	TRBV11-2	TRBJ2-5	TGTGCCAGCAGCACCTGGGACAGGGGGCAAGAGACCCAGTACTTC	CASSTWDRGQETQYF
.	TRBV19	TRBJ1-1	TGTGCCAGTTCCAGGGCCCTGAACACTGAAGCTTTCTTT	CASSRALNTEAFF
.	TRBV5-5	TRBJ2-5	TGTGCCAGCAGCTTGCACAGATCGGTAGACCAAGAGACCCAGTACTTC	CASSLHRSVDQETQYF
TRBD2	TRBV4-3	TRBJ2-1	TGCGCCAGCAGCCAAGACTTCCCACTAGCGGCCTCCTACAATGAGCAGTTCTTC	CASSQDFPLAASYNEQFF
TRBD1	TRBV11-1	TRBJ1-1	TGTGCCAGCAGGTCTGGACAGGAAGGGTTGAACACTGAAGCTTTCTTT	CASRSGQEGLNTEAFF
.	TRBV11-2	TRBJ2-3	TGTGCCAGCAGCTTTAGCTCGCCAGATACGCAGTATTTT	CASSFSSPDTQYF
.	TRBV27	TRBJ1-4	TGTGCCAGCACCAACGGGGGAGTTAATGAAAAACTGTTTTTT	CASTNGGVNEKLFF
TRBD1	TRBV5-4	TRBJ2-5	TGTGCCAGCAGCCGACCAGGGGGCCCCCAAGAGACCCAGTACTTC	CASSRPGGPQETQYF
.	TRBV11-3	TRBJ1-1	TGTGCCAGCAGCTTAGGACTCCTTATGAACACTGAAGCTTTCTTT	CASSLGLLMNTEAFF
.	TRBV6-8	TRBJ2-6	TGTGCCAGCAGCCCTACGGGAGTAGGTGGGGCCAACGTCCTGACTTTC	CASSPTGVGGANVLTF
.	TRBV7-7	TRBJ2-7	TGTGCCAGCAGCTTAAGGAGGTCCGACGAGCAGTACTTC	CASSLRRSDEQYF
TRBD1	TRBV4-1	TRBJ2-1	TGCGCCAGCAGCCAAGATGGACAGGGGATTGGCGATGAGCAGTTCTTC	CASSQDGQGIGDEQFF
TRBD1	TRBV9	TRBJ2-2	TGTGCCAGCAGCGTAGTCGCAGGGGGCATCCCCGGGGAGCTGTTTTTT	CASSVVAGGIPGELFF
.	TRBV6-5	TRBJ1-1	TGTGCCAGCGAAAGGGGATACCGGACTGAAGCTTTCTTT	CASERGYRTEAFF
.	TRBV6-5	TRBJ1-5	TGTGCCAGCGCCCTCTCGGGGGTGGATCAGCCCCAGCATTTT	CASALSGVDQPQHF
TRBD1	TRBV5-5	TRBJ1-4	TGTGCCAGCAGCTTGCCGACAGGGGATGAAAAACTGTTTTTT	CASSLPTGDEKLFF
.	TRBV6-1	TRBJ1-1	TGTGCCAGCAGTGAGCTCCGGGAGGGAGTGTCGACTTTCTTT	CASSELREGVSTFF
.	TRBV5-1	TRBJ2-1	TGCGCCAGCAGAAGGGATAGCGTGAATGAGCAGTTCTTC	CASRRDSVNEQFF
.	TRBV11-1	TRBJ2-2	TGTGCCAGCAGCTTGACTGCAAGTCGGGGCGGGGAGCTGTTTTTT	CASSLTASRGGELFF
TRBD1	TRBV19	TRBJ1-1	TGTGCCAGTACAACTCGGACAGGTTTTATGAACACTGAAGCTTTCTTT	CASTTRTGFMNTEAFF
.	TRBV5-1	TRBJ2-1	TGCGCCAGCAGCTCCACCGGTGCGGATGAGCAGTTCTTC	CASSSTGADEQFF
TRBD1	TRBV29-1	TRBJ1-2	TGCAGCGTTACAGGGGGCGACTATGGCTACACCTTC	CSVTGGDYGYTF
.	TRBV18	TRBJ2-1	TGTGCCAGCTCACCACTGACCGCGGCTTTCGCGTATGAGCAGTTCTTC	CASSPLTAAFAYEQFF
.	TRBV7-9	TRBJ2-7	TGTGCCAGCAAGGGGCGGAATTCCTACGAGCAGTACTTC	CASKGRNSYEQYF
.	TRBV4-2	TRBJ2-7	TGTGCCAGCAGCCAAGATTCGCACAGTACCTACGAGCAGTACTTC	CASSQDSHSTYEQYF
.	TRBV5-6	TRBJ2-7	TGTGCCAGCAGCTTGGGACAGATCTCCTACGAGCAGTACTTC	CASSLGQISYEQYF
TRBD1	TRBV5-1	TRBJ1-1	TGCGCCAGCAGCTTGGGCCCTTTCGATGACAGGGGGTCTGGCACTGAAGCTTTCTTT	CASSLGPFDDRGSGTEAFF
TRBD2	TRBV28	TRBJ2-1	TGTGCCAGCACCGAGCGTAGGACTAGCGGGATGTACAATGAGCAGTTCTTC	CASTERRTSGMYNEQFF
.	TRBV18	TRBJ1-4	TGTGCCAGCTCACCACAGTGGCTCGCGGATAATGAAAAACTGTTTTTT	CASSPQWLADNEKLFF
TRBD2	TRBV5-1	TRBJ2-5	TGCGCCAGCCAAATGAGCGGGAGGGCCCAAGAGACCCAGTACTTC	CASQMSGRAQETQYF
.	TRBV29-1	TRBJ2-6	TGCAGCGTTGGAGGCTTCTCTTCTGGGGCCAACGTCCTGACTTTC	CSVGGFSSGANVLTF
TRBD2	TRBV6-4	TRBJ2-3	TGTGCCAGCAGTGATCGGGGGGTTACAGATACGCAGTATTTT	CASSDRGVTDTQYF
.	TRBV7-9	TRBJ2-5	TGTGCCAGCAGCTCACAAGAACAAGAGACCCAGTACTTC	CASSSQEQETQYF
TRBD1	TRBV2	TRBJ1-2	TGTGCCAGCCGACAGGGCCTTGGGGAGTACACCTTC	CASRQGLGEYTF
TRBD1	TRBV5-1	TRBJ1-1	TGCGCCAGCAGGGCCGACAGGGGGCGAACTGAGGCTTTCTTT	CASRADRGRTEAFF
.	TRBV7-7	TRBJ2-3	TGTGCCAGCAGTTACACTTCGGGGGATACGCAGTATTTT	CASSYTSGDTQYF
TRBD1	TRBV4-1	TRBJ1-2	TGCGCCAGCAGCCCTCAGGGGGGTAACTATGGCTACACCTTC	CASSPQGGNYGYTF
TRBD1	TRBV7-3	TRBJ1-2	TGTGCCAGCAGCTTTACCGGGACAGGGAACTATGGCTACACCTTC	CASSFTGTGNYGYTF
TRBD2	TRBV27	TRBJ2-7	TGTGCCAGCAAAATAGGCGGGGGGGTCGAGCAGTACTTC	CASKIGGGVEQYF
.	TRBV18	TRBJ1-2	TGTGCCAGCTCACCACCGGCAGGGTGGATCTATGGCTACACCTTC	CASSPPAGWIYGYTF
.	TRBV5-1	TRBJ1-5	TGCGCCAACCTCCCGCCGGGGAGTCAGCCCCAGCATTTT	CANLPPGSQPQHF
.	TRBV19	TRBJ2-3	TGTGCCAGTAGTATCCAGAGCACAGATACGCAGTATTTT	CASSIQSTDTQYF
.	TRBV10-2	TRBJ2-7	TGCGCCAGCAGTGATACCGGGACAGTGGGGGGCGAGCAGTACTTC	CASSDTGTVGGEQYF
.	TRBV7-9	TRBJ1-1	TGTGCCAGCAGCCCCTGGGCCGGGGAGGTAGCTGAAGCTTTCTTT	CASSPWAGEVAEAFF